The following is a T cell receptor beta chain sequence with its context. Data came from immunoSEQ multiplex PCR; TCRdb stores just in-frame clones and leaves some out. The sample consists of about 220,000 clones, 86% of them appearing once. Germline trimming cut 8 bases from V and 4 bases from J; bases unmatched to any gene: 13. Germline loops: CDR1 GTSNPN, CDR2 SVGIG (reference sequence). The CDR3 spans 14 residues. These data come from a study of blood T cell repertoires in COVID-19. About the study: PBMCs, B-cell-depleted T cells, or T cells were the source of the cDNA or gDNA that made up the material.

V usage is TRBV30 and J usage is TRBJ2-5, with TRBD1 matching over 7 bases. This clonotype was obtained from a woman in her 40s with acute COVID-19. Sequencing was performed on PBMCs or T cells enriched from blood (not recorded which). The CDR3 DNA reads TGTGCCGGCTTTTCCAGGGGGACCGTAGAGACCCAGTACTTC. Translating gives CAGFSRGTVETQYF.